Following are 26 T cell receptor beta chains from one sample sequenced in a study of cytomegalovirus exposure and HLA in healthy donors. Sequencing was performed with immunoSEQ multiplex PCR; in TCRdb, only in-frame clones are kept and a portion is missing. The sample lists fewer than 100,000 clones, approximately 94% seen once, with approximately 3.5% in the top ten. Specimen: PBMCs. The receptor source for this set is a woman under 30 in good health and CMV-seropositive.

This rearrangement joins TRBV11-1 to TRBJ1-4; the match to TRBD1 covers 9 bases. This CDR3 is built from 13 residues. In germline, CDR1 is SGHAT, CDR2 FQDESV (reference sequence). V was pared by 8 bases and J by 7 bases, with 5 bases of the junction left unmatched. The CDR3 here is CASEGTGSEKLFF. CDR3 coding DNA: TGTGCCAGCGAAGGGACAGGGAGTGAAAAACTGTTTTTT.

This sequence joins TRBV4-1 and TRBJ2-1; TRBD2 might be the D (5 bases). CDR1 and CDR2 from the germline V gene are MGHRA and YSYEKL. V lost 1 base and J lost 0, with 13 bases in between. This CDR3 region has 17 residues. CDR3 sequence (DNA): TGCGCCAGCAGCCAAGTCGCGACTACCTTCTCCTACAATGAGCAGTTCTTC. Its translation is CASSQVATTFSYNEQFF.

The gene calls are TRBV7-2 and TRBJ2-5, with no clear D. In germline, CDR1 is SGHTA, CDR2 FQGNSA. The length of the CDR3 is 13 residues. The V end lost 5 bases, the J end lost 3 bases, and 10 bases lay between the germline ends. The CDR3: CASSLNREETQYF. CDR3 DNA sequence: TGTGCCAGCAGCCTGAACCGGGAAGAGACCCAGTACTTC.

The count of this clone is one. The rearrangement links TRBV2 to TRBJ1-4; D call uncertain. Germline CDR1 SNHLY, CDR2 FYNNEI. V lost 0 bases and J 0 bases, leaving 11 bases between the germline ends. This CDR3 region has 17 residues. CDR3 in amino acids: CASSEARRTATNEKLFF. The CDR3 DNA follows: TGTGCCAGCAGTGAAGCGCGGCGAACTGCAACTAATGAAAAACTGTTTTTT.

The chain couples TRBV6-6 to TRBJ2-7, with 9 bases lining up with TRBD1. Germline lookup yields CDR1 MNHNY and CDR2 SVGAGI (reference sequence). V shed 11 bases and J 4 bases; nucleotides not matched to a gene: 6. CDR3 length: 12 residues. The CDR3 nucleotides are TGTGCCCACTCACAGGGGGCTTACGAGCAGTACTTC. Its translation: CAHSQGAYEQYF.

The chain links TRBV4-3 to TRBJ2-3, with D tentatively TRBD2 (5 bases). The CDR3 spans 16 residues. Germline-derived CDR1 and CDR2 are LGHNA and YSLEER. The V end was cut by 2 bases, the J end by 5 bases, with 17 bases between. Here the CDR3 reads CASSQQPGGGGDTQYF. CDR3 bases: TGCGCCAGCAGCCAACAGCCTGGCGGAGGCGGAGATACGCAGTATTTT.

In nucleotides, the CDR3 is TGTGCCAGCAGCTTGGCGGGGGGGACAGCCTACGAGCAGTACTTC. It translates to CASSLAGGTAYEQYF. The V call is TRBV5-4, the J call TRBJ2-7, with D possibly matching TRBD2 (8 bases). CDR1 is SGHNT, CDR2 YYREEE, per germline (reference sequence). Trimming cost V 0 bases and J 2 bases, with 12 bases left between them. The CDR3 totals 15 residues.

The gene calls are TRBV7-2 and TRBJ2-5; 11 bases align to TRBD2. The CDR3 runs to 15 residues. V shed 5 bases and J 4 bases; nucleotides not matched to a gene: 6. Per germline, CDR1 SGHTA and CDR2 FQGNSA. The CDR3 sequence: CASSPIAGGRETQYF. In nucleotides, the CDR3 is TGTGCCAGCAGCCCGATAGCGGGGGGGCGAGAGACCCAGTACTTC.

The chain carries TRBV9 and TRBJ1-3; possibly TRBD1 for D (6 bases). V shed 0 bases and J shed 4 bases, with 14 bases lying between them. This CDR3 spans 16 amino acids. Germline V gives CDR1 SGDLS, CDR2 YYNGEE. CDR3 nucleotide sequence: TGTGCCAGCAGCGTAGAGCCAGGGGATTCCGGAAACACCATATATTTT. It translates to CASSVEPGDSGNTIYF.

This chain links TRBV28 with TRBJ2-3; 11 nucleotides line up with TRBD2. The CDR3 covers 17 residues. The germline V gene has CDR1 MDHEN and CDR2 SYDVKM. V lost 3 bases and J lost 5; bases outside the gene matches: 10. CDR3 DNA sequence: TGTGCCAGCAGTTTCAATCAACTAGCGGGAGTATTAGATACGCAGTATTTT. Translating gives CASSFNQLAGVLDTQYF.

The V and J genes are TRBV7-8 and TRBJ2-5; weak D call: TRBD1 (6 bases). Germline V gives CDR1 SGHVS, CDR2 FQNEAQ. The CDR3 sequence is 20 residues long. Trimming removed 5 bases at V and 5 bases at J, with 33 bases between. The CDR3 loop reads CASSASPRQAPAPGYETQYF. The CDR3, as DNA: TGTGCCAGCAGCGCGAGTCCCAGACAGGCCCCGGCCCCCGGGTACGAGACCCAGTACTTC.

In this sample, this clone turned up once. The V call is TRBV29-1, the J call TRBJ2-3; D possibly corresponds to TRBD1 (6 bases). Germline V gene lookup returns CDR1 SQVTM and CDR2 ANQGSEA. The CDR3 consists of 15 residues. Trimming stripped 0 bases from V and 3 bases from J, with 13 bases between. CDR3 sequence: CSVEEGAGRTDTQYF. CDR3 DNA: TGCAGCGTTGAAGAGGGGGCCGGTCGGACAGATACGCAGTATTTT.

The genes are TRBV11-1 and TRBJ1-6; 8 positions agree with TRBD1. The V gene's germline CDR1 is SGHAT and CDR2 FQDESV (reference sequence). Losses at the gene ends were 4 bases for V and 6 bases for J; bases not matched to a gene: 5. CDR3 length: 15 amino acids. The CDR3 coding sequence is TGTGCCAGCAGCTCCCTGGACAGGGCTAATTCACCCCTCCACTTT. As protein: CASSSLDRANSPLHF.

This sequence joins TRBV6-1 and TRBJ2-1, with TRBD2 matching 14 bases. Germline V lookup: CDR1 MNHNS, CDR2 SASEGT. CDR3 length: 15 residues. V gave up 6 bases and J gave up 3 bases; unmatched junction bases: 1. CDR3 nucleotide sequence: TGTGCCAGCAGCGGACTAGCGGGAGGCTACAATGAGCAGTTCTTC. This encodes CASSGLAGGYNEQFF.

The chain is built from TRBV4-1 and TRBJ2-7, with 8 bases matching TRBD1. The CDR3 is made up of 15 amino acids. Germline V gives CDR1 MGHRA, CDR2 YSYEKL. The trim removed 1 base at V and 3 bases at J, leaving 5 bases unmatched. The chain's CDR3 is CASSQGGDRYYEQYF. DNA for the CDR3: TGCGCCAGCAGCCAAGGGGGGGACAGGTACTACGAGCAGTACTTC.

The J gene is TRBJ2-2, the V gene TRBV9, with TRBD2 identical over 8 bases. From germline, CDR1 is SGDLS and CDR2 YYNGEE. The J segment lost 0 bases and the V segment lost 2 bases, leaving 3 bases of the junction unmatched. The CDR3 is 16 amino acids. CDR3 loop: CASSVSGLANTGELFF. The CDR3 DNA follows: TGTGCCAGCAGCGTCTCGGGACTAGCGAACACCGGGGAGCTGTTTTTT.

With respect to this clone: The junction differs from germline at one of its ends, possibly a read error. The chain recombines TRBV28 with TRBJ1-2, with TRBD1 as a possible D gene (6 bases). Germline V gives CDR1 MDHEN, CDR2 SYDVKM. CDR3 length: 12 amino acids. The CDR3 nucleotides read TGTGCCAGCAGTTTTTCTGGGGGCCTGTTTAACTTC. This translates into CASSFSGGLFNF.

V gene TRBV7-3 combines with J gene TRBJ2-3, with 9 positions matching TRBD2. Germline V gene lookup returns CDR1 SGHTA and CDR2 FQGTGA. The junction had 3 bases not matched to a gene; V was cut back by 2 bases and J by 0 bases. CDR3 length: 16 amino acids. The DNA of the CDR3 is TGTGCCAGCAGCTTATCGGCGGGGGGGAGCACAGATACGCAGTATTTT. Residues: CASSLSAGGSTDTQYF.

The V and J genes are TRBV28 and TRBJ1-1; D gene unclear. The germline V gene has CDR1 MDHEN and CDR2 SYDVKM. This CDR3 has 11 residues. This CDR3 is CATDLNTEAFF. CDR3 bases: TGTGCAACGGACTTGAACACTGAAGCTTTCTTT.

The rearrangement links TRBV19 to TRBJ1-3, with TRBD1 matching 9 bases. Trimming took 9 bases from V and 0 from J; bases not matched to a gene: 9. Germline lookup yields CDR1 LNHDA and CDR2 SQIVND (reference sequence). This CDR3 contains 16 residues. CDR3 protein: CASLDRGRGSGNTIYF. The CDR3 DNA sequence: TGTGCCAGCCTGGACAGGGGTAGGGGCTCTGGAAACACCATATATTTT. Together with reference TRBV19 and TRBJ1-3, the CDR3 gives the full variable domain: DGGITQSPKYLFRKEGQNVTLSCEQNLNHDAMYWYRQDPGQGLRLIYYSQIVNDFQKGDIAEGYSVSREKKESFPLTVTSAQKNPTAFYLCASLDRGRGSGNTIYFGEGSWLTVV.

The V gene is TRBV4-3, the J gene TRBJ1-2, with a weak D call TRBD1 (5 bases). Trimming pared 0 bases from V and 5 bases from J, leaving 16 bases between. The CDR3 contains 16 residues. From germline, CDR1 is LGHNA and CDR2 YSLEER. The CDR3 sequence: CASSQDLFRGDYGYTF. DNA for the CDR3: TGCGCCAGCAGCCAAGATTTGTTTCGGGGGGATTATGGCTACACCTTC.

The chain combines TRBV7-9 with TRBJ1-4; D not certain. Per germline, CDR1 SEHNR and CDR2 FQNEAQ (reference sequence). The ends were cut back, 2 bases at V and 11 bases at J, with 12 bases in the middle. This CDR3 is built from 13 residues. CDR3 amino acids: CASSLNGVRKLFF. Written as DNA, the CDR3 is TGTGCCAGCAGCTTAAACGGGGTGCGGAAACTGTTTTTT.

The chain is built from TRBV6-6 and TRBJ2-7, with D uncertain. The CDR3 has 13 amino acids. V lost 6 bases and J 0 bases, leaving 9 bases between the germline ends. The germline V gene encodes CDR1 MNHNY and CDR2 SVGAGI (reference sequence). CDR3 in amino acids: CASRYHSSYEQYF. CDR3 DNA sequence: TGTGCCAGCAGATACCATAGCTCCTACGAGCAGTACTTC.

The chain recombines TRBV14 with TRBJ2-4; 7 bases line up with TRBD1. CDR3 length: 14 amino acids. Germline V gene sequence: CDR1 SGHDN, CDR2 FVKESK. V gave up 4 bases and J gave up 8 bases; unmatched junction bases: 8. The CDR3 sequence: CASSPTGLEDIQYF. The CDR3 DNA reads TGTGCCAGCAGCCCGACAGGGCTTGAGGACATTCAGTACTTC.

The chain uses TRBV5-4 and TRBJ2-3, with 9 positions matching TRBD2. CDR1 and CDR2 from the germline V gene are SGHNT and YYREEE (reference sequence). V shed 4 bases, J shed 3 bases, and the junction held 3 bases outside the gene matches. The CDR3 consists of 14 residues. The CDR3 spells CASSPGLATDTQYF. The CDR3 nucleotides read TGTGCCAGCAGCCCCGGACTAGCGACAGATACGCAGTATTTT.

The CDR3 DNA sequence: TGTGCCAGCAGCCTTAGCCGGGCGGGCCTCACCGGGGAGCTGTTTTTT. The encoded protein is CASSLSRAGLTGELFF. This rearrangement joins TRBV11-2 to TRBJ2-2, with a possible D match to TRBD2 (5 bases). Trimming stripped 5 bases from V and 4 bases from J, with 17 bases between. CDR3 length: 16 residues. Germline lookup yields CDR1 SGHAT and CDR2 FQNNGV.